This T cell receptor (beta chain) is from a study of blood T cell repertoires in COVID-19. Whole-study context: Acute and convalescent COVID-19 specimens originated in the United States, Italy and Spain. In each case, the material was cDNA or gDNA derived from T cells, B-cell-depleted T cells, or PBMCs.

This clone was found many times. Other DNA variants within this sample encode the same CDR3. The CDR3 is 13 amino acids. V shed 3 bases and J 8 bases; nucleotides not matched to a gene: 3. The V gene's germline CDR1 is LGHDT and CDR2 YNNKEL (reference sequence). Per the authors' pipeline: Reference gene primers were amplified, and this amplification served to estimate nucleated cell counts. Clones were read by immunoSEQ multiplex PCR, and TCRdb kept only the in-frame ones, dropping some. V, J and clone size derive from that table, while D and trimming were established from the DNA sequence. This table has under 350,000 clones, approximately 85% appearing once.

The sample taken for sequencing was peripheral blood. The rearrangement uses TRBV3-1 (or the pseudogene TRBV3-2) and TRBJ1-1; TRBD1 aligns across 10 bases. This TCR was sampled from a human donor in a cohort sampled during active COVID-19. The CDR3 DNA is TGTGCCAGCAGCCAGGGACAGGGGTTAGAAGCTTTCTTT. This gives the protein CASSQGQGLEAFF.